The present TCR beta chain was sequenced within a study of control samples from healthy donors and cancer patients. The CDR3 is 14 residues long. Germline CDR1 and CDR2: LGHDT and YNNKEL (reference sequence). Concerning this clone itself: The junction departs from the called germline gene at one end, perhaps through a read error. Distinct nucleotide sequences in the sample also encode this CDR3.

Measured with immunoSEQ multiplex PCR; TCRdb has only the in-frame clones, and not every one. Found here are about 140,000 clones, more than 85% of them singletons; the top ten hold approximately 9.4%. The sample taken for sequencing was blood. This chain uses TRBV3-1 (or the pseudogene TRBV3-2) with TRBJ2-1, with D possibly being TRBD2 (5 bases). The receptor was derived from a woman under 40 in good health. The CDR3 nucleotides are TGTGCCAGCATCCAACGGGGAGCAGAAAATGAGCAGTTCTTC. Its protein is CASIQRGAENEQFF.